This section outlines one T cell receptor beta chain sequence together with its context. Its antigen is as yet unknown. This entry is derived from a study of T cell responses to AZD1222 COVID-19 vaccine. Study summary: The analysis combined second doses at about 4 or about 12 weeks.

The assay was immunoSEQ multiplex PCR, and TCRdb's table has in-frame clones only and misses some. The sample shows 100,000 or so clones, about nine tenths of them seen only once. General observations from the study: The study found vaccine-associated CD4 TCRs spanning spike, dominant at 160-218 and 743-854.

This CDR3 spans 16 amino acids. CDR1 and CDR2 from the germline V gene are MNHEY and SMNVEV (reference sequence). V lost 5 bases to trimming and J lost 3 bases; unmatched junction nucleotides: 10. This chain joins TRBV27 and TRBJ1-5, with 7 bases identical to TRBD1. The origin of this receptor is an adult in good health. The material was peripheral blood, obtained on day 0 of AZD1222 vaccination. The CDR3 DNA follows: TGTGCCAGCAGTCGACGATTAGGGACAGCCAATCAGCCCCAGCATTTT. It encodes CASSRRLGTANQPQHF.